This TCR beta chain was identified in a study of PD-1 blockade in classical Hodgkin lymphoma. Points from the study as a whole: Repertoire differences lack defined causes, possibly disease activity or prior therapy.

Germline loops: CDR1 MNHNS, CDR2 SASEGT. The CDR3 has 14 residues. Deletions cut 6 bases from V and 6 bases from J, with 16 bases between. Each of the patients experienced relapse following autologous stem cell transplantation, and their brentuximab vedotin exposure differed. Concerning this clone itself: The antigen is unknown.

Clones were read by immunoSEQ multiplex PCR, and TCRdb kept only the in-frame ones, dropping some. The table records some 13,000 clones, over 80% of them present only once. This TCR was recovered from a human donor with classical Hodgkin lymphoma. The chain couples TRBV6-1 to TRBJ2-3, with no clear D. The sample in question was peripheral blood mononuclear cells (PBMCs), obtained at baseline. The CDR3 DNA reads TGTGCCAGCAGGGTGGCGGCAGGTCCGGATACGCAGTATTTT. It encodes CASRVAAGPDTQYF.